These 13 T cell receptor beta chains came from one sample sequenced in a study of breast tumors, draining lymph nodes, adjacent tissues. MiXCR was run by TCRdb on the multiplex PCR reads, yielding one entry per CDR3 protein. The sample has 200,000 to 250,000 distinct CDR3 sequences; less than 40% are singletons. The lymph nodes were axillary draining lymph nodes from breast cancer patients. The sample consisted of axillary lymph node tissue. These TCRs come from a female donor with breast cancer. Some clones in this sample may be carry-over from other donors' samples.

This clonotype was counted a few times. Given a much more abundant clone one base away, this may be a read error. J is TRBJ2-1 and V is TRBV20-1; 10 bases map to TRBD2. Germline values: CDR1 DFQATT, CDR2 SNEGSKA (reference sequence). With 3 bases clipped from V and 4 bases from J, the junction kept 9 bases outside the gene matches. This CDR3 spans 16 amino acids. Here the CDR3 reads CSARDLGTSAYNEQFF. Here the CDR3 DNA reads TGCAGTGCTAGGGACCTTGGGACTAGCGCTTACAATGAGCAGTTCTTC.

This clonotype was seen repeatedly, ten times or more. The CDR3 DNA reads as TGTGCCAGCAGCGGACAGGGGACGGGCGGCCAGCCCCAGCATTTT. It yields the protein CASSGQGTGGQPQHF. The chain carries TRBV2 and TRBJ1-5, with TRBD1 matching over 9 bases. Germline assignment: CDR1 SNHLY and CDR2 FYNNEI. The V gene end was trimmed by 6 bases and the J gene end by 7 bases; junction bases not matched to a gene: 10. The CDR3 sequence is 15 residues long.

The table lists this clonotype with many counts. The gene calls are TRBV5-8 and TRBJ2-1, with 11 bases fitting TRBD1. Germline CDR1 SGHTS, CDR2 YDEGEE. Trimming cost V 2 bases and J 9 bases; bases outside gene matches: 4. CDR3 length equals 14 residues. DNA for the CDR3: TGTGCCAGCAGCTTTGGGGACAGGGGGAGTGAGCAGTTCTTC. It translates to CASSFGDRGSEQFF.

CDR3 residues: CASPSWGQGANEQFF. CDR3 sequence (DNA): TGTGCCAGCCCCTCCTGGGGACAGGGGGCCAATGAGCAGTTCTTC. The chain couples TRBV7-9 to TRBJ2-1; 12 nucleotides match TRBD1. The CDR3 spans 15 residues. J gave up 6 bases and V 8 bases, and 8 bases lay outside the gene matches. Germline loops: CDR1 SEHNR, CDR2 FQNEAQ (reference sequence).

This rearrangement joins TRBV24-1 to TRBJ1-6; D is ambiguous. Germline V gene data show CDR1 as KGHDR and CDR2 as SFDVKD. This CDR3 is 12 amino acids long. CDR3 residues: CARDERDSPLHF. CDR3 in DNA: TGTGCTAGAGATGAACGGGATTCACCCCTCCACTTT.

In this sample, this clonotype turned up a few times. This chain joins TRBV6-2 or TRBV6-3 and TRBJ2-3; 8 bases match TRBD2. After removal of 6 bases from V and 7 bases from J, the junction contained 15 bases not matched to a gene. CDR1 and CDR2 (germline): MNHEY, SVGEGT. The CDR3 contains 16 residues. For the CDR3, the DNA is TGTGCCAGCAGCTCGACGACTAGCGTCTCCAGCTATACGCAGTATTTT. Translated: CASSSTTSVSSYTQYF.

This clonotype was recorded many times. The chain recombines TRBV6-5 with TRBJ1-2, with a weak D call TRBD1 (5 bases). CDR3 length equals 13 residues. Germline-derived CDR1 and CDR2 are MNHEY and SVGAGI. With 6 bases removed from V and 2 bases from J, the gap between germline ends came to 10 bases. The CDR3 reads CASSRSGNYGYTF. The CDR3, as DNA: TGTGCCAGCAGCCGATCAGGGAACTATGGCTACACCTTC.

This clonotype was seen many times. This chain joins TRBV7-9 and TRBJ2-7; D is unresolved. This CDR3 has 14 amino acids. Germline CDR1 is SEHNR and CDR2 is FQNEAQ (reference sequence). Trimming shortened V by 4 bases and J by 1 base, and 11 bases separated the two germline ends. Here the CDR3 DNA reads TGTGCCAGCAGCTCAGGACGGTTTTCCTACGAGCAGTACTTC. Its protein is CASSSGRFSYEQYF.

A word on this clonotype: This clone may be a read error of a much larger clone one base away. The chain recombines TRBV6-6 with TRBJ2-5, with 15 bases fitting TRBD2. Trimming took 5 bases from V and 3 from J; bases not matched to a gene: 7. The CDR3 is 17 amino acids. The V gene's germline CDR1 is MNHNY and CDR2 SVGAGI (reference sequence). The CDR3 spells CASSLRTSGRGKETQYF. CDR3 sequence (DNA): TGTGCCAGCAGTCTCCGGACTAGCGGGAGGGGTAAAGAGACCCAGTACTTC.

This clonotype came up many times. The J gene is TRBJ1-2, the V gene TRBV24-1; D remains ambiguous. Trimming removed 3 bases at V and 5 bases at J, with 12 bases between. This CDR3 contains 14 residues. Germline V gene lookup returns CDR1 KGHDR and CDR2 SFDVKD. CDR3 bases: TGTGCCACCAGTGATATATCCACAACGTATGGCTACACCTTC. Amino acids: CATSDISTTYGYTF.

Remarks on this clonotype: The junction departs from germline at one end; a sequencing error may be responsible. The rearrangement joins TRBV11-2 to TRBJ1-1; a weak D match, TRBD1 (6 bases). The CDR3 has 17 residues. The germline V gene has CDR1 SGHAT and CDR2 FQNNGV. The CDR3 is CAGSLSVPGAVWTEAFF. As DNA, the CDR3 is TGTGCCGGCAGCTTATCGGTACCGGGGGCTGTTTGGACTGAAGCTTTCTTT.

On this clonotype: One junction end disagrees with the germline gene, perhaps due to a read error. The gene calls are TRBV7-9 and TRBJ1-2; TRBD1 matches 7 bases. Germline CDR1 reads SEHNR; CDR2 reads FQNEAQ (reference sequence). CDR3 size: 16 residues. The CDR3 protein is CASSFGTVTSYYGHTF. DNA of the CDR3: TGTGCCAGCAGCTTCGGGACAGTAACCTCGTACTATGGCCACACCTTC.

The table lists this clonotype with many counts. The chain uses TRBV2 and TRBJ2-3; D gene unclear. Trimming shortened V by 8 bases and J by 1 base, and 4 bases separated the two germline ends. The V gene's germline CDR1 is SNHLY and CDR2 FYNNEI. This CDR3 contains 11 residues. The CDR3 spells CASYGTDTQYF. DNA of the CDR3: TGTGCCAGCTACGGCACAGATACGCAGTATTTT.